The 10 T cell receptor beta chains listed next were all sequenced from one sample in a study of OX40 agonist ivuxolimab in advanced cancers. Only in-frame clones appear in the TCRdb table, and some are missing; sequencing was by immunoSEQ multiplex PCR. The data show 70,000 to 95,000 clones, about 88% seen once. The sequencing used CD4+ or CD8+ T cells sorted from blood, collected in a trial of the OX40 agonist ivuxolimab. These receptors were collected from an adult with an advanced solid tumor such as melanoma, head and neck, liver or kidney cancer.

The gene calls are TRBV2 and TRBJ1-3; no reliable D call. CDR3 length: 13 amino acids. The V and J ends lost 8 bases and 3 bases respectively, with 11 bases between them. Germline CDR1 reads SNHLY; CDR2 reads FYNNEI. CDR3 DNA: TGTGCCAGCGGCGGGTCACTTGGAAACACCATATATTTT. Protein sequence: CASGGSLGNTIYF.

The V gene is TRBV6-5, the J gene TRBJ1-1; the match to TRBD1 covers 7 bases. In germline, CDR1 is MNHEY, CDR2 SVGAGI. The CDR3 contains 12 residues. J lost 4 bases, V lost 6 bases, and 2 bases had no gene match. CDR3 region: CASRTGSTEAFF. The CDR3, as DNA: TGTGCCAGCAGGACAGGGTCCACTGAAGCTTTCTTT.

This chain joins TRBV11-1 and TRBJ2-3; D uncertain. Trimming removed 5 bases at V and 1 base at J, with 7 bases between. Germline V lookup: CDR1 SGHAT, CDR2 FQDESV (reference sequence). There are 13 residues in the CDR3. The CDR3 DNA is TGTGCCAGCAGCCTCGGCCGCACAGATACGCAGTATTTT. Amino acid sequence: CASSLGRTDTQYF. Filled out from reference TRBV11-1 and TRBJ2-3, the complete variable domain reads EAEVAQSPRYKITEKSQAVAFWCDPISGHATLYWYRQILGQGPELLVQFQDESVVDDSQLPKDRFSAERLKGVDSTLKIQPAELGDSAMYLCASSLGRTDTQYFGPGTRLTVL.

This chain joins TRBV12-5 and TRBJ1-1; D unresolved. This CDR3 is 13 amino acids long. V was trimmed by 7 bases and J by 4 bases, leaving 13 bases between them. From germline, CDR1 is LGHNT and CDR2 FRNRAP. The CDR3 sequence is CASEPSSGTEAFF. Written as DNA, the CDR3 is TGTGCTAGTGAACCCTCCTCCGGCACTGAAGCTTTCTTT.

The chain joins TRBV28 to TRBJ1-6; no firm D call. CDR1 and CDR2 from the germline V gene are MDHEN and SYDVKM. Trimming cost V 8 bases and J 9 bases, with 14 bases left between them. The CDR3 runs to 13 residues. The CDR3: CASLEGLLSPLHF. Here the CDR3 DNA reads TGTGCCAGCCTGGAGGGCCTTCTTTCACCCCTCCACTTT.

The chain couples TRBV28 to TRBJ2-3; a weak D match, TRBD2 (7 bases). Between the trimmed V and J ends, which lost 7 bases and 3 bases, there was a span of 14 bases. The CDR3 has 14 amino acids. The germline V gene encodes CDR1 MDHEN and CDR2 SYDVKM. The CDR3 region is CASKGEGRTDTQYF. CDR3 bases: TGTGCCAGCAAGGGGGAGGGCCGGACAGATACGCAGTATTTT. Filled out from reference TRBV28 and TRBJ2-3, the complete variable domain reads DVKVTQSSRYLVKRTGEKVFLECVQDMDHENMFWYRQDPGLGLRLIYFSYDVKMKEKGDIPEGYSVSREKKERFSLILESASTNQTSMYLCASKGEGRTDTQYFGPGTRLTVL.

V is TRBV5-5 and J is TRBJ2-2; 10 positions agree with TRBD1. The CDR3 is 18 amino acids. CDR1 is SGHKS, CDR2 YYEKEE, per germline (reference sequence). V gave up 0 bases and J gave up 4 bases; unmatched junction bases: 9. As DNA, the CDR3 is TGTGCCAGCAGCTTGGTGCGGGGTGGGACAGGGGTCACCGGGGAGCTGTTTTTT. The encoded protein is CASSLVRGGTGVTGELFF.

The V gene is TRBV7-8, the J gene TRBJ2-3; 7 bases fit TRBD2. From germline, CDR1 is SGHVS and CDR2 FQNEAQ. The ends lost 4 bases at V and 6 bases at J; junction bases unmatched: 10. The CDR3 spans 15 residues. The CDR3 DNA reads as TGTGCCAGCAGCTCACCGGGGGGAGGGGCGGATACGCAGTATTTT. Protein: CASSSPGGGADTQYF.

The chain carries TRBV7-9 and TRBJ2-7; 8 bases are shared with TRBD1. This CDR3 spans 17 amino acids. V lost 3 bases to trimming and J lost 2 bases; unmatched junction nucleotides: 12. Germline CDR1 is SEHNR and CDR2 is FQNEAQ (reference sequence). Written as DNA, the CDR3 is TGTGCCAGCAGCTTCGGCAGGGGGCTTTTAAGGGCCTACGAGCAGTACTTC. It yields the protein CASSFGRGLLRAYEQYF.

This clone appeared a few times. V is TRBV7-2 and J is TRBJ2-7; 12 bases are shared with TRBD2. Trimming at V came to 2 bases and at J to 4 bases, leaving 12 bases not matched to a gene. The CDR3 is made up of 18 amino acids. Looked up from germline, CDR1 is SGHTA and CDR2 is FQGNSA. CDR3 protein: CASSLMGASGGAGYEQYF. CDR3 DNA: TGTGCCAGCAGCTTAATGGGCGCTAGCGGGGGGGCCGGTTACGAGCAGTACTTC.